These T cell receptor beta chains were read from a single sample in a study of blood T cell repertoires in COVID-19. Method: immunoSEQ multiplex PCR; TCRdb's copy keeps in-frame clones and lacks some. Of around 160,000 clones listed, about 87% were seen once; the top ten hold over 9%. Input material: peripheral blood. The receptor set was obtained from a woman in her 70s with COVID-19, enrolled during active disease. Each CDR3 is given with its conserved first and last residue. Each record gives: J gene, V gene, CDR3 protein.

J gene: TRBJ2-1
V gene: TRBV18
CDR3 protein: CASSRARTGDNEQFF

J gene: TRBJ2-5
V gene: TRBV5-6
CDR3 protein: CASSWTGGMNQETQYF

J gene: TRBJ2-3
V gene: TRBV6-2/TRBV6-3
CDR3 protein: CASSWTGSTDTQYF

J gene: TRBJ1-4
V gene: TRBV11-1
CDR3 protein: CASSSRVADEKLFF

J gene: TRBJ1-2
V gene: TRBV27
CDR3 protein: CARCAYYNYGYTF

J gene: TRBJ1-4
V gene: TRBV5-5
CDR3 protein: CASSLIQDEKLFF

J gene: TRBJ2-2
V gene: TRBV3-1/TRBV3-2
CDR3 protein: CASSQVSGFTGELFF

J gene: TRBJ2-1
V gene: TRBV3-1/TRBV3-2
CDR3 protein: CASSRIAGGLSEQFF

J gene: TRBJ2-3
V gene: TRBV7-2
CDR3 protein: CASSSTGGEGTQYF

J gene: TRBJ1-1
V gene: TRBV19
CDR3 protein: CASSSQQGSFVTEAFF

J gene: TRBJ2-1
V gene: TRBV3-1/TRBV3-2
CDR3 protein: CASSQDSRGTSGGKNEQFF

J gene: TRBJ2-7
V gene: TRBV19
CDR3 protein: CASSRRDRGYEQYF

J gene: TRBJ1-1
V gene: TRBV28
CDR3 protein: CASSWGNLNTEAFF

J gene: TRBJ2-1
V gene: TRBV28
CDR3 protein: CASTLGGQGSDEQFF

J gene: TRBJ2-3
V gene: TRBV5-1
CDR3 protein: CASSFGGGVKRPDTQYF

J gene: TRBJ1-4
V gene: TRBV18
CDR3 protein: CASSPREGQLNEKLFF

J gene: TRBJ1-1
V gene: TRBV28
CDR3 protein: CASSPVPSGGTEAFF

J gene: TRBJ1-5
V gene: TRBV19
CDR3 protein: CASRHRGQWQPQHF

J gene: TRBJ1-5
V gene: TRBV9
CDR3 protein: CASSVRDNQPQHF

J gene: TRBJ1-2
V gene: TRBV14
CDR3 protein: CASSQDYDRGPVGYTF

J gene: TRBJ1-2
V gene: TRBV7-2
CDR3 protein: CASSRDRAGYTF

J gene: TRBJ2-5
V gene: TRBV15
CDR3 protein: CATSRDRAGSKETQYF

J gene: TRBJ2-7
V gene: TRBV5-6
CDR3 protein: CASSLRSLSSYEQYF

J gene: TRBJ1-5
V gene: TRBV2
CDR3 protein: CASSKNSNQPQHF

J gene: TRBJ1-1
V gene: TRBV27
CDR3 protein: CASSFNPQGNMNTEAFF

J gene: TRBJ1-2
V gene: TRBV2
CDR3 protein: CAARDRAYGYTF

J gene: TRBJ1-2
V gene: TRBV9
CDR3 protein: CASSVEGYSNYGYTF

J gene: TRBJ2-3
V gene: TRBV9
CDR3 protein: CASSVSGIFTDTQYF

J gene: TRBJ2-3
V gene: TRBV9
CDR3 protein: CASSANLAGGRDTQYF

J gene: TRBJ1-1
V gene: TRBV28
CDR3 protein: CASSLFPTDRGERAFF

J gene: TRBJ1-2
V gene: TRBV5-6
CDR3 protein: CASSLEVAGNYGYTF

J gene: TRBJ2-1
V gene: TRBV23-1
CDR3 protein: CASSQPRTRRGNEQFF

J gene: TRBJ2-7
V gene: TRBV5-1
CDR3 protein: CASSLEGTGSGEQYF

J gene: TRBJ1-2
V gene: TRBV9
CDR3 protein: CASSVATSGTYGYTF

J gene: TRBJ1-6
V gene: TRBV5-1
CDR3 protein: CASSPGGTDNNSPLHF

J gene: TRBJ1-6
V gene: TRBV5-1
CDR3 protein: CASAGDGSPLHF

J gene: TRBJ2-3
V gene: TRBV6-1
CDR3 protein: CASSESPSRGGTDTQYF

J gene: TRBJ1-1
V gene: TRBV4-2
CDR3 protein: CASSYRGQALNTEAFF

J gene: TRBJ1-5
V gene: TRBV2
CDR3 protein: CASKGYRQGGSGQPQHF

J gene: TRBJ1-1
V gene: TRBV7-9
CDR3 protein: CASSLGGTGMFGGTEAFF

J gene: TRBJ1-1
V gene: TRBV3-1/TRBV3-2
CDR3 protein: CASSPWDRALGAFF

J gene: TRBJ2-1
V gene: TRBV2
CDR3 protein: CASSDRLATYNEQFF